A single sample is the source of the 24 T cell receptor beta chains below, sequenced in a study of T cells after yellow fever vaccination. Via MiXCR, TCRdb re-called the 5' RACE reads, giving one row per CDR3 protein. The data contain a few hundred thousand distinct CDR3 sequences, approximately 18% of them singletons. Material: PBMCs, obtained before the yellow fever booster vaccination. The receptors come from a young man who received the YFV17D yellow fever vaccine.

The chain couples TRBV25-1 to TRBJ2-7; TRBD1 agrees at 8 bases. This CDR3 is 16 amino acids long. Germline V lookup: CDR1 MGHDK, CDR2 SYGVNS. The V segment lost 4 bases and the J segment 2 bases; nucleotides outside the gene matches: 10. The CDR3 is CASSAPGQVATYEQYF. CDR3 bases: TGTGCCAGCAGTGCCCCGGGACAGGTCGCGACCTACGAGCAGTACTTC.

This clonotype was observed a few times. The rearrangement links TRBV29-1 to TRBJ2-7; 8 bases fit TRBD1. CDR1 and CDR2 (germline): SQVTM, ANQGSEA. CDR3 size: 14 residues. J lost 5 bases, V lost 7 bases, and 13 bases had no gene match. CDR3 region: CSGGPGTGGDEQYF. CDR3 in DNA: TGCAGCGGTGGTCCCGGGACAGGAGGGGACGAGCAGTACTTC.

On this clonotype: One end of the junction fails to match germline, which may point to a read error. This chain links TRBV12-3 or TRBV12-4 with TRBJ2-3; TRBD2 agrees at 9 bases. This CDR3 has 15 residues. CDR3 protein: CASTLAGGATNTQYF. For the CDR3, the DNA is TGTGCCAGCACCTTGGCGGGGGGGGCCACAAATACGCAGTATTTT.

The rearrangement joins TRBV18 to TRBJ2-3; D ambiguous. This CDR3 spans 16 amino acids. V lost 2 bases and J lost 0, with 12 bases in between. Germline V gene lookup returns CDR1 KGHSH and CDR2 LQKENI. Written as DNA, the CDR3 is TGTGCCAGCTCACCAAACGCATTGTCTAGCACAGATACGCAGTATTTT. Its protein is CASSPNALSSTDTQYF.

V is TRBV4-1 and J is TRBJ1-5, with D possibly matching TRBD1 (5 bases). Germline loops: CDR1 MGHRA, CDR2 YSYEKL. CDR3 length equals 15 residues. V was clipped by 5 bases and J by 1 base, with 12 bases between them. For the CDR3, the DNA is TGCGCCAGCAGCTACACTGCAGGGAGCAATCAGCCCCAGCATTTT. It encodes CASSYTAGSNQPQHF.

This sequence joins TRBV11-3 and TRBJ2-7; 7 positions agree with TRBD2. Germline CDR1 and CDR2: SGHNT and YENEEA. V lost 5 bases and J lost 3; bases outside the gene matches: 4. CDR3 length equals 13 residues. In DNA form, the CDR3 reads TGTGCCAGCAGCCCTTCGGGGGGCTACGAGCAGTACTTC. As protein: CASSPSGGYEQYF.

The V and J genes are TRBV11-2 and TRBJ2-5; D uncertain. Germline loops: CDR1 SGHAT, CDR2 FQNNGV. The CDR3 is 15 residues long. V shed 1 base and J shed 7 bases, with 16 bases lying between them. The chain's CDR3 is CASSLVPGPEATQYF. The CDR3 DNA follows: TGTGCCAGCAGCTTAGTGCCAGGCCCAGAGGCGACCCAGTACTTC.

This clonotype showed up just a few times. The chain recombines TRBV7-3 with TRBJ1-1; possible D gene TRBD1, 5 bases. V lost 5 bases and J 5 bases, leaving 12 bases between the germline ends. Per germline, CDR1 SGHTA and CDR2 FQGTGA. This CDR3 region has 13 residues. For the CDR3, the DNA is TGTGCCAGCAGCCACTTTCGGGGGACTGAAGCTTTCTTT. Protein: CASSHFRGTEAFF.

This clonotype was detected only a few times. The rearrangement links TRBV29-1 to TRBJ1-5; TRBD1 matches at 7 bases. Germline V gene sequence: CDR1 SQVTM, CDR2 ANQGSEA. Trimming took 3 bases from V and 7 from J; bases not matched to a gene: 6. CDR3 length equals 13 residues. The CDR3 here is CSVEGSGGQPQHF. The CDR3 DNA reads TGCAGCGTTGAGGGGTCAGGGGGACAGCCCCAGCATTTT.

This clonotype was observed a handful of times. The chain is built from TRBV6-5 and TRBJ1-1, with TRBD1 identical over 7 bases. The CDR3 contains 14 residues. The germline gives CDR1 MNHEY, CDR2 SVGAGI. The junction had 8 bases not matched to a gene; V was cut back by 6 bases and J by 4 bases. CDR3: CASSYNRGSTEAFF. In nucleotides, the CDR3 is TGTGCCAGCAGCTATAACAGGGGCAGCACTGAAGCTTTCTTT.

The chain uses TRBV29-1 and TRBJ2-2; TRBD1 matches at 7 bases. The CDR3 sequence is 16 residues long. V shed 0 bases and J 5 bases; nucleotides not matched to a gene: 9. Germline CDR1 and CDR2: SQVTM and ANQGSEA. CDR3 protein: CSVEEKGTEGTGELFF. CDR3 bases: TGCAGCGTTGAAGAAAAAGGGACAGAGGGAACCGGGGAGCTGTTTTTT.

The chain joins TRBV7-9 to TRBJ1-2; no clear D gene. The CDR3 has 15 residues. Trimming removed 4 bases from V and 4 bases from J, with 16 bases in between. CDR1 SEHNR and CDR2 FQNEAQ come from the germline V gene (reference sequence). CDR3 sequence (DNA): TGTGCCAGCAGCTCGTTGCCGGGAGAGGCCTATGGCTACACCTTC. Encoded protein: CASSSLPGEAYGYTF.

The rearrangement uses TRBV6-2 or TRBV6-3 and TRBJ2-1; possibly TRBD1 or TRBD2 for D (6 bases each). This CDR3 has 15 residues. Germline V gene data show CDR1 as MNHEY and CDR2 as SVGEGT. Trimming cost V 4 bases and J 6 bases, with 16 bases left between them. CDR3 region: CASSWGAAYCNEQFF. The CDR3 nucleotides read TGTGCCAGCAGTTGGGGGGCAGCCTACTGCAATGAGCAGTTCTTC.

The DNA of the CDR3 is TGTGCCAGCAGTTTGGACAGGAGATATGGCTACACCTTC. Its translation is CASSLDRRYGYTF. The rearrangement links TRBV27 to TRBJ1-2; 7 positions agree with TRBD1. CDR1 is MNHEY and CDR2 is SMNVEV in the germline V gene (reference sequence). Germline trimming cut 3 bases from V and 5 bases from J; bases unmatched to any gene: 3. This CDR3 spans 13 amino acids.

Here the CDR3 DNA reads TGCGCCAGCAGCTTGGGCGTCTCAGGGGTGGACGAAGCTTTCTTT. It codes for CASSLGVSGVDEAFF. The rearrangement joins TRBV5-1 to TRBJ1-1; D possibly corresponds to TRBD1 (6 bases). The germline V gene has CDR1 SGHRS and CDR2 YFSETQ. V lost 0 bases and J lost 8, with 17 bases in between. The CDR3 has 15 amino acids.

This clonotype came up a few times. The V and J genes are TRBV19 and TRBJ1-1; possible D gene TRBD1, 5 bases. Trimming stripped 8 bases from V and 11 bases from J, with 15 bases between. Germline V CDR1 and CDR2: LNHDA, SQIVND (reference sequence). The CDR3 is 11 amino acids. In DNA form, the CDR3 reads TGTGCCAGTGCCGGGGCGCAGCTGGCTTTCTTT. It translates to CASAGAQLAFF.

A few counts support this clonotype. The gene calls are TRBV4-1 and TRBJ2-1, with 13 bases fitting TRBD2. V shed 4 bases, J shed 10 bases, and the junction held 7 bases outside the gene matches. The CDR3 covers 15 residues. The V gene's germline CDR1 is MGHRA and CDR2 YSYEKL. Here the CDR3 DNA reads TGCGCCAGCAGCCCTCGGACTAGCGGGGGTGAAGAGCAGTTCTTC. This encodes CASSPRTSGGEEQFF.

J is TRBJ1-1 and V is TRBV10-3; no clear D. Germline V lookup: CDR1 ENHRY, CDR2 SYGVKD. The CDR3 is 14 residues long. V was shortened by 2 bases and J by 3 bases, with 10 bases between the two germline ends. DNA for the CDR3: TGTGCCATCAGTGAGGAGGGAATATACACTGAAGCTTTCTTT. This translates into CAISEEGIYTEAFF.

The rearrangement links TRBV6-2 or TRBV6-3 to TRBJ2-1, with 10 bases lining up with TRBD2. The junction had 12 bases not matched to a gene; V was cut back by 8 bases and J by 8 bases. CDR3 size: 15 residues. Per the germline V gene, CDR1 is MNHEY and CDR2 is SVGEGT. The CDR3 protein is CASVWPSGGEDEQFF. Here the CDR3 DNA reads TGTGCCAGCGTTTGGCCCAGCGGGGGGGAGGATGAGCAGTTCTTC.

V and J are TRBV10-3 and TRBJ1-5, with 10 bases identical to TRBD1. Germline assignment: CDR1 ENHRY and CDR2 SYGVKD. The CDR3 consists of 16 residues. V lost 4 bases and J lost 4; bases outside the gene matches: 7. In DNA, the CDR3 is TGTGCCATCAGTGCCGTAGGACAGGGGGGAAATCAGCCCCAGCATTTT. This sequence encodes CAISAVGQGGNQPQHF.

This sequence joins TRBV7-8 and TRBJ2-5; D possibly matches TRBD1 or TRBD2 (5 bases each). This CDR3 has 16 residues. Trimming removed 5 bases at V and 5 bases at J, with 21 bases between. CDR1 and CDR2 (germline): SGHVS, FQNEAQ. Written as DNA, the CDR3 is TGTGCCAGCAGCCCGGGGACCATAAACCGTCTGGAGACCCAGTACTTC. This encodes CASSPGTINRLETQYF.

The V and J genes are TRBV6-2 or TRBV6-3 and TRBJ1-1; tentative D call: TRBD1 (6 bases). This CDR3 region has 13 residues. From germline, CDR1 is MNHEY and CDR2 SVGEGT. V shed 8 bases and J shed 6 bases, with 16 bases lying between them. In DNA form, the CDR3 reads TGTGCCAGCCGGAGACAGGTTCGCCCTGAAGCTTTCTTT. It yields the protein CASRRQVRPEAFF.

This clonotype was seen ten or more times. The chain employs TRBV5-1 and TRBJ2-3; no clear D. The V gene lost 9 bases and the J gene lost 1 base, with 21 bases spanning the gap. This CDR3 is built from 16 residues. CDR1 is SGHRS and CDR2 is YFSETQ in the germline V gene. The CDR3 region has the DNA TGCGCCACCGATACCCCTTATAACACTGGCACAGATACGCAGTATTTT. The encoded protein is CATDTPYNTGTDTQYF.

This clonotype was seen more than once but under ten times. In DNA, the CDR3 is TGCAGTGCTAGAGATCTGCGAGGGAGGCGAGATACGCAGTATTTT. Its protein product is CSARDLRGRRDTQYF. V usage is TRBV20-1 and J usage is TRBJ2-3; TRBD2 might be the D (6 bases). In germline, CDR1 is DFQATT, CDR2 SNEGSKA (reference sequence). Trimming removed 0 bases at V and 5 bases at J, with 15 bases between. This CDR3 is built from 15 residues.